Shown below are 19 T cell receptor beta chains from a single sample sequenced in a study of tumor and adjacent non-tumor tissue in lung cancer. Three rounds of nested PCR, following a modified ARM-PCR protocol, produced the TCRbeta library. One entry per CDR3 protein, called by TCRdb with MiXCR from the multiplex PCR reads. Of about 98,000 distinct CDR3 sequences in the sample, 75% to 85% were seen once. The template was RNA from unsorted bulk tissue. Distant lung tissue was collected more than 3 cm away from the tumor edge. Sequenced: distant non-tumor lung tissue. Source of these receptors: a man aged 55-75 years with small cell lung cancer.

As to this clonotype: A much more abundant neighbour one base away suggests this may be a read error. The chain employs TRBV5-5 and TRBJ2-3; 8 bases are shared with TRBD2. The CDR3 is made up of 15 amino acids. Germline V gene data show CDR1 as SGHKS and CDR2 as YYEKEE (reference sequence). CDR3: CASSFSGIGTDMQYF. CDR3 coding DNA: TGTGCCAGCAGCTTTAGCGGGATTGGCACAGATATGCAGTATTTT.

V and J are TRBV4-2 and TRBJ2-6, with D perhaps matching TRBD1 (5 bases). The V end was cut by 0 bases, the J end by 6 bases, with 18 bases between. The CDR3 has 18 amino acids. Germline CDR1 reads LGHNA; CDR2 reads YNFKEQ. The CDR3 sequence is CASSQDRHGHCVANVLTF. As DNA, the CDR3 is TGTGCCAGCAGCCAAGATAGGCACGGACACTGTGTGGCCAACGTCCTGACTTTC.

Notes on this clonotype: With a much larger clone just one base away, this may be a read error. The rearrangement joins TRBV5-1 to TRBJ1-1; the D gene is possibly TRBD1 (6 bases). Germline lookup yields CDR1 SGHRS and CDR2 YFSETQ. This CDR3 contains 13 residues. CDR3 in DNA: TGCACCAGCAGCTTGCAACAGGGCACTGAAGCTTTCTTT. It specifies CTSSLQQGTEAFF.

With regard to this clonotype: The junction shows a germline mismatch at one end, possibly a read error. The CDR3: CASSLENSGYKEQLF. In DNA, the CDR3 is TGTGCCAGCAGCCTAGAAAATAGCGGGTACAAAGAGCAGTTGTTC. V usage is TRBV11-2 and J usage is TRBJ2-1; 7 positions agree with TRBD2. The germline CDR1 and CDR2 sequences are SGHAT and FQNNGV. This CDR3 spans 15 amino acids. Combining the CDR3 with reference TRBV11-2 and TRBJ2-1 gives the whole variable domain EAGVAQSPRYKIIEKRQSVAFWCNPISGHATLYWYQQILGQGPKLLIQFQNNGVVDDSQLPKDRFSAERLKGVDSTLKIQPAKLEDSAVYLCASSLENSGYKEQLFGPGTRLTVL.

Comments on this clonotype: At one end the junction does not follow the germline gene, possibly because of a read error. V usage is TRBV20-1 and J usage is TRBJ2-5; 9 nucleotides line up with TRBD1. This CDR3 contains 17 residues. In germline, CDR1 is DFQATT, CDR2 SNEGSKA (reference sequence). As DNA, the CDR3 is TGCAATGCTATCCCGGGACAGGGCGGTCTCGAGGCGGAGATCCAGTACTTC. It translates to CNAIPGQGGLEAEIQYF.

This chain links TRBV29-1 with TRBJ2-1; no reliable D call. This CDR3 contains 10 residues. CDR1 is SQVTM, CDR2 ANQGSEA, per germline. Trimming took off 7 bases at V and 10 bases at J, with 11 bases between the two ends. CDR3 protein: CSAALREQFF. The CDR3 nucleotides are TGCAGCGCCGCGCTGAGAGAGCAGTTCTTC.

A word on this clonotype: A read error may account for a junction end that differs from germline. The gene calls are TRBV6-2 or TRBV6-3 and TRBJ2-3; TRBD2 aligns across 8 bases. Germline CDR1 is MNHEY and CDR2 is SVGEGT. The CDR3 has 17 residues. Here the CDR3 reads CASSYSNHGRAEYTQYF. CDR3 DNA sequence: TGTGCCAGCAGTTACTCGAACCACGGGAGGGCCGAGTATACACAGTATTTT.

About this clonotype: A junction boundary mismatches the germline segment, possibly from a read error. The chain uses TRBV6-1 and TRBJ1-1; D is ambiguous. Germline V gene sequence: CDR1 MNHNS, CDR2 SASEGT. The CDR3 is made up of 14 amino acids. The CDR3 spells CGSRRAPVDTEAFF. CDR3 in DNA: TGTGGCAGCAGAAGGGCACCCGTGGACACTGAAGCTTTCTTT.

As regards this clonotype: The conserved final phenylalanine or tryptophan is absent from the CDR3, which likely points to a read error. The chain couples TRBV12-3 or TRBV12-4 to TRBJ1-5; tentatively, D is TRBD1 (5 bases). The germline V and J ends were trimmed by 4 bases and 6 bases, with 16 bases remaining between them. The CDR3 consists of 15 residues. Here the CDR3 reads CASSSQQGSGQPQHP. CDR3 DNA: TGTGCCAGCAGTTCGCAGCAGGGTAGTGGTCAGCCCCAGCATCCT.

A note on this clonotype: The CDR3 does not close with the conserved phenylalanine or tryptophan, likely indicating a read error. The chain recombines TRBV4-1 with TRBJ2-7; D is undetermined. V was clipped by 4 bases and J by 8 bases, with 15 bases between them. CDR3 length equals 13 residues. Germline V gene lookup returns CDR1 MGHRA and CDR2 YSYEKL. The CDR3 nucleotides are TGCGCCAGCAGCCGAGATAGGGCACAGCAGCAGTACATC. It encodes CASSRDRAQQQYI.

A note on this clonotype: The junction shows a germline mismatch at one end, possibly a read error. This chain uses TRBV10-3 with TRBJ1-2; 8 positions agree with TRBD1. The CDR3 sequence is 15 residues long. Germline CDR1 reads ENHRY; CDR2 reads SYGVKD. The CDR3 region is CGISSAGTGVYGYTF. The CDR3 nucleotides read TGTGGCATCAGTTCAGCCGGGACAGGCGTCTATGGCTACACCTTC.

The chain has TRBV12-3 or TRBV12-4 and TRBJ2-5; possibly TRBD1 or TRBD2 for D (5 bases each). V lost 6 bases, J lost 4 bases, and 12 bases lay in between. This CDR3 has 13 residues. CDR3 coding DNA: TGTGCCAGCAGCCCAGTGGGGGTAGAGACCCAGTACTTC. Translation: CASSPVGVETQYF.

Points on this clonotype: One end of the junction varies from germline; a read error may be responsible. V gene TRBV11-2 combines with J gene TRBJ2-7, with D unclear. The germline CDR1 and CDR2 sequences are SGHAT and FQNNGV. The CDR3 extends over 13 amino acids. CDR3 DNA sequence: TGTGCCGGCAGCTTAACAGCATCCTACAAGCAGTACTTC. Protein product: CAGSLTASYKQYF.

The chain is built from TRBV20-1 and TRBJ2-1; D unresolved. Deletions cut 0 bases from V and 6 bases from J, with 6 bases between. Per the germline V gene, CDR1 is DFQATT and CDR2 is SNEGSKA (reference sequence). The CDR3 has 12 residues. DNA of the CDR3: TGCAGTGCTAGAGAATATGGCAATGAGCAGTTCTTC. Its translation is CSAREYGNEQFF.

This clonotype was observed a handful of times. Because it lacks the conserved phenylalanine or tryptophan at the end, this CDR3 is likely a read error. V gene TRBV11-2 combines with J gene TRBJ2-7; D gene uncertain. The CDR3 contains 12 residues. CDR1 and CDR2 from the germline V gene are SGHAT and FQNNGV. The CDR3: CASSSTYGEQYL. DNA for the CDR3: TGTGCTAGCAGCTCGACCTATGGCGAGCAGTACCTC.

This clonotype has just one count. The genes are TRBV13 and TRBJ1-5; D gene unclear. Per germline, CDR1 PRHDT and CDR2 FYEKMQ (reference sequence). Trimming shortened V by 0 bases and J by 12 bases, and 18 bases separated the two germline ends. This CDR3 spans 15 amino acids. The CDR3 loop reads CASSLGTDSNQLQHF. CDR3 nucleotide sequence: TGTGCCAGCAGCTTAGGTACAGATAGCAATCAACTCCAGCATTTT. The variable domain in full, with the rest retrieved from reference TRBV13 and TRBJ1-5, is AAGVIQSPRHLIKEKRETATLKCYPIPRHDTVYWYQQGPGQDPQFLISFYEKMQSDKGSIPDRFSAQQFSDYHSELNMSSLELGDSALYFCASSLGTDSNQLQHFGDGTRLSIL.

Notes on this clonotype: It is likely a read error, because the conserved phenylalanine at the end of the CDR3 is missing. The gene calls are TRBV6-5 and TRBJ2-7; TRBD2 matches 7 bases. This CDR3 spans 14 amino acids. Germline V gene data show CDR1 as MNHEY and CDR2 as SVGAGI. CDR3 DNA sequence: TGTGCCTGCAGTTACTCGAGCGGGGACTACGAGCAGTACTTA. Its protein is CACSYSSGDYEQYL.

Of note for this clonotype: Germline is not matched at one junction end, which may reflect a read error. This chain links TRBV29-1 with TRBJ2-2; D could derive from TRBD1 or TRBD2 (5 bases each). Germline CDR1 is SQVTM and CDR2 is ANQGSEA. CDR3 length equals 13 residues. CDR3 residues: CSVRSADTGELLF. As DNA, the CDR3 is TGCAGCGTTAGGTCAGCGGACACCGGGGAGCTGTTGTTT.

On this clonotype itself: One end of the junction is discordant with germline, which a read error may explain. The chain links TRBV5-6 to TRBJ2-6, with D tentatively TRBD1 or TRBD2 (5 bases each). Germline values: CDR1 SGHDT, CDR2 YYEEEE. CDR3 length: 15 residues. In nucleotides, the CDR3 is TGTGCGAGCAGCTTAGACAATTCCGGGGCCAACCTCCTGACTTTC. Translation gives CASSLDNSGANLLTF.